This passage covers 29 T cell receptor beta chains from one sample sequenced in a study of Ad26.COV2.S vaccination and SARS-CoV-2 variants. Assay used: immunoSEQ multiplex PCR; TCRdb lists only in-frame clones, some missing. This repertoire shows over 400,000 clones, roughly nine tenths found once; its top ten account for approximately 2.5%. Treatment: some 20 received Ad26.COV2.S at low or high dose, single or two shots; about 5 received placebo; per-sample allocation not given. Each sample was drawn 63 days after the first injection (of vaccine or placebo). Sequencing used peripheral blood, obtained in a trial of Ad26.COV2.S vaccine versus placebo. These receptors were obtained from a person aged 18 to 59 who received the Ad26.COV2.S COVID-19 vaccine or a placebo.

This clone has only a few counts. The chain uses TRBV29-1 and TRBJ2-7, with TRBD1 identical over 12 bases. In germline, CDR1 is SQVTM, CDR2 ANQGSEA. This CDR3 is 15 amino acids long. V was pared by 3 bases and J by 4 bases, with 7 bases of the junction left unmatched. CDR3: CSVEGTGGAQYEQYF. DNA for the CDR3: TGCAGCGTTGAGGGGACAGGGGGCGCGCAGTACGAGCAGTACTTC.

V and J are TRBV5-1 and TRBJ1-4; D is perhaps TRBD1 (6 bases). The CDR3 consists of 13 residues. Germline CDR1 and CDR2: SGHRS and YFSETQ. Trimming left V 0 bases short and J 8 bases short, with 8 bases between. CDR3 DNA: TGCGCCAGCAGCTTGGGACAGGAAGAAAAACTGTTTTTT. Residues: CASSLGQEEKLFF.

The chain links TRBV6-5 to TRBJ2-7; no definite D call. The CDR3 is 14 amino acids. The V gene's germline CDR1 is MNHEY and CDR2 SVGAGI. The V end was cut by 5 bases, the J end by 1 base, with 12 bases between. Written as DNA, the CDR3 is TGTGCCAGCAGTCGACACGGCTCTTCCTACGAGCAGTACTTC. Its protein product is CASSRHGSSYEQYF.

The chain couples TRBV6-4 to TRBJ2-7, with D possibly being TRBD2 (6 bases). Deletions cut 1 base from V and 2 bases from J, with 6 bases between. The CDR3 runs to 13 residues. CDR1 and CDR2 (germline): MRHNA, SNTAGT. In nucleotides, the CDR3 is TGTGCCAGCAGTGACTGGACTACCTACGAGCAGTACGTC. Protein product: CASSDWTTYEQYV.

This clone was detected once. The J gene is TRBJ2-1, the V gene TRBV29-1; possibly TRBD1 or TRBD2 for D (6 bases each). This CDR3 spans 16 amino acids. CDR1 is SQVTM, CDR2 ANQGSEA, per germline. V shed 5 bases and J shed 0 bases, with 17 bases lying between them. CDR3 loop: CSVSRGGRNSYNEQFF. In DNA form, the CDR3 reads TGCAGCGTTAGCCGTGGGGGGCGAAACTCCTACAATGAGCAGTTCTTC.

V gene TRBV10-3 combines with J gene TRBJ1-2; D gene unclear. The CDR3 is made up of 15 amino acids. V lost 3 bases, J lost 3 bases, and 14 bases lay in between. Germline CDR1 reads ENHRY; CDR2 reads SYGVKD. This CDR3 is CAISDRPGLDYGYTF. Written as DNA, the CDR3 is TGTGCCATCAGTGACCGGCCAGGTTTAGACTATGGCTACACCTTC.

J is TRBJ1-2 and V is TRBV4-3, with D possibly TRBD1 on 6 matching bases. CDR1 is LGHNA and CDR2 is YSLEER in the germline V gene. The CDR3 spans 13 residues. The V and J ends lost 4 bases and 7 bases respectively, with 13 bases between them. CDR3 sequence: CASSLPGGRGYTF. As DNA, the CDR3 is TGCGCCAGCAGCCTCCCGGGGGGCCGTGGCTACACCTTC.

CDR3 coding DNA: TGTGCCACCAGTGACCCGGGGGGTGCGAACACCGGGGAGCTGTTTTTT. Encoded protein: CATSDPGGANTGELFF. This chain uses TRBV24-1 with TRBJ2-2; TRBD2 matches at 7 bases. Germline CDR1 is KGHDR and CDR2 is SFDVKD. The CDR3 has 16 residues. J was trimmed by 0 bases and V by 4 bases; bases with no gene match: 4.

The chain couples TRBV5-1 to TRBJ2-7; D may match TRBD1 or TRBD2 (5 bases each). Germline V lookup: CDR1 SGHRS, CDR2 YFSETQ. The CDR3 loop spans 15 amino acids. Trimming cost V 4 bases and J 2 bases, with 16 bases left between them. The DNA of the CDR3 is TGCGCCAGCAGCCTTGAGGGACGAGGCACCTACGAGCAGTACTTC. Residues: CASSLEGRGTYEQYF.

The chain carries TRBV2 and TRBJ1-5, with 7 bases that match TRBD1. Germline trimming cut 4 bases from V and 0 bases from J; bases unmatched to any gene: 6. The CDR3 runs 16 residues. Per germline, CDR1 SNHLY and CDR2 FYNNEI. CDR3 protein: CASSVGTVYSNQPQHF. The CDR3 coding sequence is TGTGCCAGCAGTGTGGGGACAGTCTATAGCAATCAGCCCCAGCATTTT.

V and J are TRBV11-2 and TRBJ2-7; D ambiguous. The CDR3 extends over 11 amino acids. The germline CDR1 and CDR2 sequences are SGHAT and FQNNGV. The germline V and J ends were trimmed by 1 base and 6 bases, with 4 bases remaining between them. The DNA for the CDR3 is TGTGCCAGCAGCTTAGCTACCGAGCAGTACTTC. Encoded protein: CASSLATEQYF.

The chain recombines TRBV7-3 with TRBJ2-5; no firm D call. The CDR3 covers 14 residues. Germline-derived CDR1 and CDR2 are SGHTA and FQGTGA. With 2 bases removed from V and 4 bases from J, the gap between germline ends came to 11 bases. CDR3 protein: CASSLLGNRETQYF. In nucleotides, the CDR3 is TGTGCCAGCAGCTTATTGGGGAATCGAGAGACCCAGTACTTC.

This sequence joins TRBV5-4 and TRBJ2-5, with 9 bases aligning to TRBD1. The CDR3 totals 14 residues. Germline CDR1 and CDR2: SGHNT and YYREEE (reference sequence). Trimming cost V 4 bases and J 6 bases; bases outside gene matches: 7. CDR3 sequence: CASSQDRGGKTQYF. The CDR3 DNA is TGTGCCAGCAGCCAGGACAGGGGAGGAAAGACCCAGTACTTC.

This chain uses TRBV4-1 with TRBJ2-6; 10 nucleotides match TRBD1. The J segment lost 9 bases and the V segment lost 3 bases, leaving 8 bases of the junction unmatched. The CDR3 extends over 16 amino acids. Germline V gene data show CDR1 as MGHRA and CDR2 as YSYEKL. The CDR3, as DNA: TGCGCCAGCAGCCACGCCGGGACAGGGGAGGGCAACGTCCTGACTTTC. Translated, it gives CASSHAGTGEGNVLTF.

The chain carries TRBV3-1 (or the pseudogene TRBV3-2) and TRBJ2-5; D is uncertain. CDR1 and CDR2 from the germline V gene are LGHDT and YNNKEL (reference sequence). V lost 3 bases, J lost 2 bases, and 13 bases lay in between. The CDR3 is 15 residues long. CDR3 loop: CASSQGMKRQETQYF. DNA for the CDR3: TGTGCCAGCAGCCAGGGTATGAAGAGACAAGAGACCCAGTACTTC.

The genes are TRBV4-3 and TRBJ1-2, with 9 positions matching TRBD1. The CDR3 runs to 14 residues. Germline V gene lookup returns CDR1 LGHNA and CDR2 YSLEER. The junction had 6 bases not matched to a gene; V was cut back by 8 bases and J by 2 bases. CDR3 DNA: TGCGCCAGCGCCCCGGGACAGGGAAACTATGGCTACACCTTC. Translating gives CASAPGQGNYGYTF.

A note on this clone: At one of its ends the junction is not consistent with the germline gene, which may arise from a read error. The chain has TRBV6-6 and TRBJ1-3, with D unclear. This CDR3 has 16 residues. Germline CDR1 MNHNY, CDR2 SVGAGI (reference sequence). Here the CDR3 DNA reads TGTGCCAGCAGCTACTCCGCAGGAACCTCTGGAAACACCATATATTTT. Its protein is CASSYSAGTSGNTIYF.

The V gene is TRBV3-1 (or the pseudogene TRBV3-2), the J gene TRBJ2-7, with D possibly called TRBD1 or TRBD2 (5 bases each). The V end lost 4 bases, the J end lost 5 bases, and 15 bases lay between the germline ends. CDR1 and CDR2 from the germline V gene are LGHDT and YNNKEL (reference sequence). The CDR3 has 14 residues. CDR3 amino acids: CASSPRRGSNEQYF. CDR3 coding DNA: TGTGCCAGCAGCCCCCGTCGGGGCAGTAACGAGCAGTACTTC.

CDR3 in DNA: TGTGCCAGCAGCTTAACCAGGAGGTATGAGGGGGCATGGCAGCCCCAGCATTTT. Residues: CASSLTRRYEGAWQPQHF. The genes are TRBV7-8 and TRBJ1-5, with TRBD1 matching 7 bases. This CDR3 comprises 18 residues. Unmatched junction bases numbered 17, after V lost 2 bases and J lost 7 bases. The germline V gene encodes CDR1 SGHVS and CDR2 FQNEAQ.

This chain uses TRBV7-3 with TRBJ2-1; 8 nucleotides agree with TRBD2. The CDR3 covers 15 residues. Germline CDR1 SGHTA, CDR2 FQGTGA. V was clipped by 2 bases and J by 6 bases; unmatched bases: 6. The CDR3 nucleotides are TGTGCCAGCAGCTTATTTGCGGGAGGATCCAATGAGCAGTTCTTC. Its translation: CASSLFAGGSNEQFF.

This chain connects TRBV7-2 to TRBJ1-5; D is uncertain. Germline CDR1 and CDR2: SGHTA and FQGNSA. The CDR3 length is 13 residues. V dropped 3 bases and J dropped 4 bases, with 7 bases sitting between them. CDR3 sequence reads: CASSFSENQPQHF. The CDR3 nucleotides read TGTGCCAGCAGCTTTTCCGAAAATCAGCCCCAGCATTTT.

J is TRBJ1-1 and V is TRBV20-1; D is ambiguous. The CDR3 totals 11 residues. Germline V gives CDR1 DFQATT, CDR2 SNEGSKA (reference sequence). V lost 5 bases, J lost 3 bases, and 7 bases lay in between. The DNA of the CDR3 is TGCAGTGCTGTCAAGTACACTGAAGCTTTCTTT. Its protein product is CSAVKYTEAFF.

The gene calls are TRBV12-3 or TRBV12-4 and TRBJ2-7; D unclear. The V and J ends lost 6 bases and 9 bases respectively, with 12 bases between them. The CDR3 spans 11 residues. The CDR3 coding sequence is TGTGCCAGCAGCCTCCCAGGTGGGCAGTACTTC. Its protein is CASSLPGGQYF.

V is TRBV3-1 (or the pseudogene TRBV3-2) and J is TRBJ2-1, with 15 bases fitting TRBD2. Germline CDR1 and CDR2: LGHDT and YNNKEL (reference sequence). Trimming at V came to 5 bases and at J to 8 bases, leaving 10 bases not matched to a gene. The CDR3 has 17 residues. The CDR3 DNA reads as TGTGCCAGCAGCGAAGGACTAGCGGGAGGGCCAGGGGATGAGCAGTTCTTC. This translates into CASSEGLAGGPGDEQFF.

The rearrangement uses TRBV30 and TRBJ2-3, with 7 positions matching TRBD2. This CDR3 spans 15 amino acids. Germline-derived CDR1 and CDR2 are GTSNPN and SVGIG (reference sequence). J lost 2 bases, V lost 0 bases, and 5 bases had no gene match. This CDR3 reads CAWSVQTSNTDTQYF. The CDR3 DNA follows: TGTGCCTGGAGTGTACAGACTAGCAACACAGATACGCAGTATTTT.

The chain has TRBV9 and TRBJ1-3; 8 bases agree with TRBD1. Germline V gene data show CDR1 as SGDLS and CDR2 as YYNGEE. CDR3 length: 15 amino acids. V shed 3 bases, J shed 4 bases, and the junction held 6 bases outside the gene matches. The CDR3 loop reads CASSETGERGNTIYF. The CDR3, as DNA: TGTGCCAGCAGCGAGACAGGGGAAAGGGGAAACACCATATATTTT.

A few counts support this clone. Within the sample, other DNA sequences also encode this same CDR3. The chain uses TRBV7-9 and TRBJ1-5; D perhaps matches TRBD1 (5 bases). The germline CDR1 and CDR2 sequences are SEHNR and FQNEAQ (reference sequence). The CDR3 totals 13 residues. V was cut by 2 bases and J by 5 bases, with 7 bases left in between. CDR3 sequence (DNA): TGTGCCAGCAGCTTACAAGGGGATCAGCCCCAGCATTTT. Protein product: CASSLQGDQPQHF.

This chain connects TRBV5-1 to TRBJ2-3, with TRBD2 matching over 13 bases. The CDR3 extends over 16 amino acids. Per germline, CDR1 SGHRS and CDR2 YFSETQ. Trimming cost V 5 bases and J 4 bases; bases outside gene matches: 7. CDR3 residues: CASSSRLAGGPDTQYF. DNA for the CDR3: TGCGCCAGCAGTTCTAGACTAGCGGGGGGTCCAGATACGCAGTATTTT.

This chain links TRBV24-1 with TRBJ2-1; TRBD1 aligns across 8 bases. This CDR3 is built from 16 residues. V gave up 4 bases and J gave up 4 bases; unmatched junction bases: 8. Germline loops: CDR1 KGHDR, CDR2 SFDVKD. The CDR3 reads CATSDPSGTGYNEQFF. In DNA form, the CDR3 reads TGTGCCACCAGTGACCCCTCCGGGACAGGTTACAATGAGCAGTTCTTC.